This T cell receptor (beta chain) appears in the sequencing data of a study of CD4 T cells in relation to SARS-CoV-2 and coronaviruses. Study background: The restricting HLA molecule for shared crossreactive spike epitopes was mapped. Whole-study findings and limits: Crossreactive clones expanded significantly less to SARS-CoV-2 than monoreactive clones.

Worth noting for this clone: Antigen specificity is unknown.

Germline values: CDR1 SEHNR, CDR2 FQNEAQ (reference sequence). Unmatched junction bases numbered 8, after V lost 5 bases and J lost 3 bases. The CDR3 loop spans 18 amino acids. The unexposed donors gave CD4+ T cells in about 2011-2018, prior to COVID-19. The repertoire was sequenced with immunoSEQ multiplex PCR; TCRdb's copy has only in-frame clones and lacks some. This sample yields roughly 63,000 clones, of which approximately 94% are seen a single time; roughly 0.14% belongs to the top ten. This clonotype was obtained from a human donor in good health. This rearrangement joins TRBV7-9 to TRBJ2-6; 12 positions agree with TRBD1. The specimen sequenced was naive CD4+ T cells from PBMCs. Subset here: naive CD4+ T cells isolated by negative enrichment. CDR3: CASSPPGQGASGANVLTF. The CDR3 DNA reads TGTGCCAGCAGCCCTCCGGGACAGGGGGCCAGTGGGGCCAACGTCCTGACTTTC.